Presented here are 2 T cell receptor beta chains from one specimen sequenced in a study of control samples from healthy donors and cancer patients. Sequenced by immunoSEQ multiplex PCR; TCRdb stores in-frame clones only, minus some. The profile covers 160,000 or so clones, with around nine tenths appearing a single time and 0.68% taken by the ten largest. The sample was blood. The receptor source for this set is a woman aged 25 to 39 in good health.

The chain has TRBV30 and TRBJ2-1; D may be TRBD1 or TRBD2 (7 bases each). In germline, CDR1 is GTSNPN, CDR2 SVGIG (reference sequence). The CDR3 has 15 residues. Trimming pared 1 base from V and 9 bases from J, leaving 19 bases between. CDR3 bases: TGTGCCTGGAGTGGGGGCCTACCCAGGGGGGGTGAGCAGTTCTTC. This encodes CAWSGGLPRGGEQFF. The full variable domain, completed using reference TRBV30 and TRBJ2-1, is SQTIHQWPATLVQPVGSPLSLECTVEGTSNPNLYWYRQAAGRGLQLLFYSVGIGQISSEVPQNLSASRPQDRQFILSSKKLLLSDSGFYLCAWSGGLPRGGEQFFGPGTRLTVL.

The V gene is TRBV28, the J gene TRBJ2-7, with D uncertain. Looked up from germline, CDR1 is MDHEN and CDR2 is SYDVKM. Trimming took 4 bases from V and 7 from J, leaving 14 bases between them. This CDR3 is 13 amino acids long. The CDR3 is CASSWTALGEQYF. In DNA, the CDR3 is TGTGCCAGCAGTTGGACGGCGCTAGGGGAGCAGTACTTC.